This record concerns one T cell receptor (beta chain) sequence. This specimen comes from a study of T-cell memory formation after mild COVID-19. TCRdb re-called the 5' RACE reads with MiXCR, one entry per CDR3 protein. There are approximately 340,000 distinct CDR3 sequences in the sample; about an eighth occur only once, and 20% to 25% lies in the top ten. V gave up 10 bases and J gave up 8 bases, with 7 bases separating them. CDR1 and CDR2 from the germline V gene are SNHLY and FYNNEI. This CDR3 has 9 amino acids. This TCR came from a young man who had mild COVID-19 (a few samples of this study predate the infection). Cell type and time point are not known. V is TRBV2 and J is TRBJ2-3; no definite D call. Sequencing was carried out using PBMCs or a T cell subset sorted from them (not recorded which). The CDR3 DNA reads TGTGCCAACCAGGTTACGCAGTATTTT. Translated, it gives CANQVTQYF.